The rows below give T cell receptor beta chains drawn from one sample of a study of shared clonotypes between healthy human individuals. Using immunoSEQ multiplex PCR, the repertoire was profiled, and TCRdb retains in-frame clones only, with some absent. The table records fewer than 800,000 clones, about 90% of them present only once. What was sequenced was naive CD8+ T cells sorted from blood. The receptor set was obtained from a man aged 25-45 years in good health. Both conserved end residues are part of each CDR3. Each record gives: D gene, V gene, clone size, J gene, CDR3 protein, CDR3 DNA. D genes are given only for firm matches. Expanded clones are given a class, and other clones once, few, many or no size at all.

.,TRBV29-1,.,TRBJ2-1,CSTRRGNNEQFF,TGCAGCACCCGAAGGGGGAACAATGAGCAGTTCTTC
.,TRBV15,many,TRBJ2-7,CATEDGNYEQYF,TGTGCCACCGAGGACGGCAACTACGAGCAGTACTTC
.,TRBV19,.,TRBJ1-1,CASSIGAAGEAFF,TGTGCCAGTAGTATAGGGGCGGCCGGGGAAGCTTTCTTT
TRBD2,TRBV11-3,.,TRBJ2-1,CASSPPTSGEGNEQFF,TGTGCCAGCAGCCCACCGACTAGCGGGGAGGGCAATGAGCAGTTCTTC
TRBD1,TRBV30,.,TRBJ2-7,CACGEQGAYEQYF,TGTGCCTGCGGGGAGCAGGGGGCCTACGAGCAGTACTTC
TRBD1,TRBV19,once,TRBJ1-5,CASSPGQGGGNQPQHF,TGTGCCAGTAGTCCGGGACAGGGCGGCGGCAATCAGCCCCAGCATTTT
TRBD1,TRBV9,.,TRBJ2-1,CASSTQDRGGNNEQFF,TGTGCCAGCAGCACCCAAGACAGGGGGGGTAACAATGAGCAGTTCTTC
TRBD1,TRBV27,.,TRBJ2-7,CASSPAGTGTYEQYF,TGTGCCAGCAGTCCGGCCGGGACAGGGACATACGAGCAGTACTTC
TRBD2,TRBV19,.,TRBJ2-7,CASSAYLAAYEQYF,TGTGCCAGTAGTGCTTATCTAGCGGCATACGAGCAGTACTTC
.,TRBV29-1,.,TRBJ2-2,CSVGSAYTGELFF,TGCAGCGTTGGTAGCGCTTACACCGGGGAGCTGTTTTTT
.,TRBV4-2,.,TRBJ2-1,CASSQVVAALSYNEQFF,TGTGCCAGCAGCCAAGTGGTAGCGGCCCTCTCCTACAATGAGCAGTTCTTC
.,TRBV19,once,TRBJ2-7,CASSPGLASYEQYF,TGTGCCAGTAGTCCGGGGTTGGCCTCCTACGAGCAGTACTTC
.,TRBV9,once,TRBJ2-4,CASSVGSGEPARNIQYF,TGTGCCAGCAGCGTAGGGTCGGGAGAACCCGCAAGGAACATTCAGTACTTC
TRBD1,TRBV19,few,TRBJ2-3,CASKSLDRTSTDTQYF,TGTGCCAGTAAATCGCTGGACAGGACTAGCACAGATACGCAGTATTTT
TRBD1,TRBV7-9,.,TRBJ2-3,CASRAGGVMADTQYF,TGTGCCAGCAGGGCAGGGGGCGTCATGGCAGATACGCAGTATTTT
.,TRBV11-2,.,TRBJ2-7,CASSPADSFEQYF,TGTGCCAGCAGCCCCGCCGACAGTTTTGAGCAGTACTTC
.,TRBV28,once,TRBJ2-1,CASSLRRGDLIDEQFF,TGTGCCAGCAGTTTGCGGAGGGGGGATCTAATCGATGAGCAGTTCTTC
TRBD1,TRBV11-2,.,TRBJ2-5,CASSTWDRQETQYF,TGTGCCAGCAGTACATGGGACAGGCAAGAGACCCAGTACTTC
.,TRBV4-1,.,TRBJ2-5,CASSQGGVVSVQTQYF,TGCGCCAGCAGCCAAGGAGGGGTTGTAAGTGTGCAGACCCAGTACTTC
.,TRBV9,.,TRBJ2-7,CASSVGTSGEQYF,TGTGCCAGCAGCGTAGGCACTAGTGGCGAGCAGTACTTC
.,TRBV5-4,once,TRBJ2-7,CASSFGTDPYEQYF,TGTGCCAGCAGCTTTGGGACGGATCCCTACGAGCAGTACTTC
.,TRBV11-2,.,TRBJ2-7,CASSSHDPFSYEQYF,TGTGCCAGCAGCTCGCATGACCCGTTCTCCTACGAGCAGTACTTC
.,TRBV10-2,.,TRBJ1-5,CASSEESGTSQPQHF,TGCGCCAGCAGTGAGGAGTCTGGGACTAGTCAGCCCCAGCATTTT
.,TRBV11-3,.,TRBJ1-5,CASSFMAGRNQPQHF,TGTGCCAGCAGCTTTATGGCAGGACGGAATCAGCCCCAGCATTTT
TRBD2,TRBV27,.,TRBJ2-7,CASSLYSGRAAGEQYF,TGTGCCAGCAGTTTATATAGCGGGAGGGCCGCGGGAGAGCAGTACTTC
TRBD1,TRBV7-9,.,TRBJ1-5,CASTHTGQGPYQPQHF,TGTGCCAGCACCCACACCGGACAGGGGCCGTATCAGCCCCAGCATTTT
TRBD1,TRBV27,.,TRBJ1-5,CASSPRDSYQPQHF,TGTGCCAGCAGTCCAAGGGACAGCTATCAGCCCCAGCATTTT
.,TRBV2,.,TRBJ2-7,CASSDLTSLTSYEREQYF,TGTGCCAGCAGTGATCTGACGTCCCTAACTTCCTACGAGCGGGAGCAGTACTTC
TRBD1,TRBV6-6,.,TRBJ2-5,CASSYEQGVTGTQYF,TGTGCCAGCAGTTACGAGCAGGGGGTGACTGGGACCCAGTACTTC
.,TRBV6-5,.,TRBJ1-5,CASSYSVPENQPQHF,TGTGCCAGCAGTTACTCGGTTCCTGAGAATCAGCCCCAGCATTTT
.,TRBV13,.,TRBJ2-7,CASSLSYEQYF,TGTGCCAGCAGCCTCTCCTACGAGCAGTACTTC
TRBD1,TRBV13,.,TRBJ1-2,CASSLSAGGGYGYTF,TGTGCCAGCAGCTTATCAGCAGGGGGTGGTTATGGCTACACCTTC
TRBD1,TRBV27,once,TRBJ1-4,CASSPRGRNNEKLFF,TGTGCCAGCAGTCCCAGGGGGAGGAATAATGAAAAACTGTTTTTT
TRBD1,TRBV10-2,.,TRBJ1-1,CASSETGGYTEAFF,TGCGCCAGCAGTGAAACAGGGGGCTACACTGAAGCTTTCTTT
.,TRBV9,.,TRBJ2-3,CASSPLGEDTQYF,TGTGCCAGCAGCCCCCTGGGAGAAGATACGCAGTATTTT
.,TRBV10-3,.,TRBJ2-3,CAISDSLTDTQYF,TGTGCCATCAGTGATAGCCTAACAGATACGCAGTATTTT
TRBD1,TRBV4-1,.,TRBJ2-6,CASFGTGNSGANVLTF,TGCGCCAGTTTTGGGACAGGGAACTCTGGGGCCAACGTCCTGACTTTC